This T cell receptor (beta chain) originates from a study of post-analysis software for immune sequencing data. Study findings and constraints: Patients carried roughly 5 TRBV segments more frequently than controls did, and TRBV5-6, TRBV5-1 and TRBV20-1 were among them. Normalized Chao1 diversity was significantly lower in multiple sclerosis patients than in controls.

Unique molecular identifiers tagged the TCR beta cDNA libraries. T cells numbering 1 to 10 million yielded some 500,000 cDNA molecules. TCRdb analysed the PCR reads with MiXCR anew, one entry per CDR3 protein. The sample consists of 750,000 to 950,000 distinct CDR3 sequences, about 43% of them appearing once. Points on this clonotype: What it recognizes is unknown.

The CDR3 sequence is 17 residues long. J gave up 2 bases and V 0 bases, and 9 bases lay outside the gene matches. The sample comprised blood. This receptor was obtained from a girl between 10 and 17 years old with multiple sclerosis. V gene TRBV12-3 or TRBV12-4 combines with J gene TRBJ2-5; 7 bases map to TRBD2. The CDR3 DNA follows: TGTGCCAGCAGTTTAGCGCAGTATGGGCGGGAGCAAGAGACCCAGTACTTC. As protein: CASSLAQYGREQETQYF.